This section outlines one T cell receptor beta chain sequence together with its context. The source of the sample is a study of patients and donors after allogeneic stem cell transplantation. TCRdb re-derived calls from the RT-PCR reads in MiXCR, one entry per CDR3 protein. The sample has approximately 150,000 distinct CDR3 sequences; 37% are singletons. The CDR3 spans 15 residues. Germline V gene data show CDR1 as SNHLY and CDR2 as FYNNEI. With 8 bases clipped from V and 1 base from J, the junction kept 10 bases outside the gene matches. Source material: blood, either unsorted or a sorted T cell fraction (not recorded which). V usage is TRBV2 and J usage is TRBJ1-1; 7 bases line up with TRBD1. The receptor comes from a human donor who was either an allogeneic HSCT recipient or a stem cell or donor lymphocyte infusion donor (not recorded which). It is not recorded whose cells these are; they may come from a transplant donor. The CDR3 coding sequence is TGTGCCAGCCGCGCGGACAGGTTATCGAACACTGAAGCTTTCTTT. Protein product: CASRADRLSNTEAFF.